This is a list of T cell receptor beta chains from one sample in a study of cytomegalovirus exposure and HLA in healthy donors. Repertoires were generated with immunoSEQ multiplex PCR, while TCRdb's copy carries only in-frame clones and drops some. The top ten clones hold about 0.25% of a sample with approximately 200,000 clones, roughly 84% of them seen once. Sequencing was carried out using PBMCs. These receptors all come from a boy younger than 18 in good health and CMV-seronegative. The CDR3 runs from the conserved cysteine through the conserved F or W. A D gene is named only where the DNA matches it firmly. Some rows mark clone size as missing; the rest say once, few, many or name a class of expanded clone.

clone size | CDR3 length | D gene | J gene | V gene | CDR3 protein | CDR3 DNA
. | 18 | TRBD1 | TRBJ2-1 | TRBV5-6 | CASSLVQGAGMAHNEQFF | TGTGCCAGCAGCTTGGTTCAGGGGGCAGGAATGGCACACAATGAGCAGTTCTTC
. | 16 | . | TRBJ1-3 | TRBV7-8 | CASSLARQLSGNTIYF | TGTGCCAGCAGCTTAGCGAGACAGTTGTCCGGAAACACCATATATTTT
. | 13 | . | TRBJ2-7 | TRBV7-2 | CASSYAGTYEQYF | TGTGCCAGCAGCTACGCGGGAACCTACGAGCAGTACTTC
. | 17 | TRBD2 | TRBJ2-1 | TRBV19 | CASTSQTGLAGDNEQFF | TGTGCCAGTACCTCTCAAACGGGACTAGCGGGGGACAATGAGCAGTTCTTC
. | 13 | TRBD1 | TRBJ2-1 | TRBV19 | CASHMTGGDEQFF | TGTGCCAGTCACATGACAGGGGGGGATGAGCAGTTCTTC
. | 14 | TRBD2 | TRBJ2-5 | TRBV7-2 | CASSFREREGTQYF | TGTGCCAGCAGCTTTAGGGAGCGGGAAGGGACCCAGTACTTC
. | 15 | . | TRBJ2-7 | TRBV5-1 | CASSLARGTFYEQYF | TGCGCCAGCAGCTTGGCCCGGGGGACCTTTTACGAGCAGTACTTC
. | 15 | . | TRBJ1-6 | TRBV30 | CAWTEGTSYNSPLHF | TGTGCCTGGACCGAGGGCACCTCCTATAATTCACCCCTCCACTTT
. | 14 | TRBD1 | TRBJ1-5 | TRBV10-3 | CAISPTGGRQPQHF | TGTGCCATCAGTCCTACAGGGGGCCGGCAGCCCCAGCATTTT
once | 16 | . | TRBJ1-3 | TRBV18 | CASSPLKPSSGNTIYF | TGTGCCAGCTCACCACTGAAGCCTAGCTCTGGAAACACCATATATTTT
. | 14 | . | TRBJ1-3 | TRBV11-2 | CASSTGSSGNTIYF | TGTGCCAGCAGCACGGGAAGCTCTGGAAACACCATATATTTT
. | 14 | TRBD2 | TRBJ2-7 | TRBV15 | CATSSLAGSYEQYF | TGTGCCACCAGCAGCCTAGCGGGATCCTACGAGCAGTACTTC
. | 17 | . | TRBJ1-5 | TRBV7-8 | CASSLYPTGPSYQPQHF | TGTGCCAGCAGCCTCTACCCGACAGGCCCTTCTTATCAGCCCCAGCATTTT
. | 15 | TRBD1 | TRBJ1-2 | TRBV9 | CASSVPGQGLDGYTF | TGTGCCAGCAGCGTACCGGGACAGGGGTTAGATGGCTACACCTTC
. | 13 | . | TRBJ1-1 | TRBV30 | CAWSVYRGTEAFF | TGTGCCTGGAGTGTATACCGGGGCACTGAAGCTTTCTTT
. | 12 | . | TRBJ1-5 | TRBV28 | CASSLATQPQHF | TGTGCCAGCAGTTTGGCCACCCAGCCCCAGCATTTT
. | 15 | . | TRBJ1-5 | TRBV10-3 | CAISESNLGSQPQHF | TGTGCCATCAGTGAGTCGAATCTCGGTAGCCAGCCCCAGCATTTT
. | 17 | . | TRBJ2-1 | TRBV21-1 | CASSTPLREGRYNEQFF | TGTGCCAGCAGCACGCCTCTGCGGGAGGGCCGGTACAATGAGCAGTTCTTC
. | 13 | . | TRBJ2-5 | TRBV10-3 | CAISANQGETQYF | TGTGCCATCAGTGCAAACCAGGGAGAGACCCAGTACTTC
. | 14 | . | TRBJ1-4 | TRBV6-1 | CASEAEGLNEKLFF | TGTGCCAGTGAGGCGGAGGGTCTAAATGAAAAACTGTTTTTT
few | 13 | . | TRBJ1-5 | TRBV11-3 | CASSLFRHQPQHF | TGTGCCAGCAGCTTATTCAGGCATCAGCCCCAGCATTTT
. | 15 | . | TRBJ2-2 | TRBV9 | CASSVEAFYPGELFF | TGTGCCAGCAGCGTAGAAGCTTTTTACCCCGGGGAGCTGTTTTTT
once | 15 | TRBD1 | TRBJ2-7 | TRBV2 | CASSPTGVGIYEQYF | TGTGCCAGCAGTCCGACAGGGGTGGGAATCTACGAGCAGTACTTC
. | 15 | TRBD1 | TRBJ2-1 | TRBV2 | CASSDRGSSYNEQFF | TGTGCCAGCAGCGACAGGGGTAGCTCCTACAATGAGCAGTTCTTC
. | 13 | . | TRBJ2-5 | TRBV30 | CARNYGFQETQYF | TGTGCCCGCAATTACGGGTTCCAAGAGACCCAGTACTTC
. | 13 | . | TRBJ2-7 | TRBV7-2 | CASSLAVRVEQYF | TGTGCCAGCAGCTTAGCGGTCAGGGTCGAGCAGTACTTC
. | 14 | TRBD1 | TRBJ1-2 | TRBV7-2 | CASSLGQGVDGYTF | TGTGCCAGCAGCTTAGGACAGGGGGTAGATGGCTACACCTTC
. | 15 | . | TRBJ1-6 | TRBV7-9 | CASSLGAGYNSPLHF | TGTGCCAGCAGCTTAGGGGCAGGCTATAATTCACCCCTCCACTTT
. | 15 | TRBD2 | TRBJ2-7 | TRBV13 | CASTRTSGSPYEQYF | TGTGCCAGCACCCGGACTAGCGGGAGTCCCTACGAGCAGTACTTC
. | 18 | . | TRBJ2-7 | TRBV2 | CASSALDLDRRRADEQYF | TGTGCCAGCAGTGCACTAGACCTAGACCGTCGGAGGGCTGACGAGCAGTACTTC
once | 14 | . | TRBJ2-7 | TRBV7-9 | CASKDGGTTYEQYF | TGTGCCAGCAAGGACGGAGGAACCACCTACGAGCAGTACTTC
. | 13 | . | TRBJ2-2 | TRBV9 | CASSVQSPGELFF | TGTGCCAGCAGCGTACAATCCCCCGGGGAGCTGTTTTTT
. | 16 | TRBD1 | TRBJ1-2 | TRBV2 | CASRERTAGTGVGYTF | TGTGCCAGCAGAGAAAGAACGGCCGGGACAGGGGTAGGCTACACCTTC
. | 16 | TRBD2 | TRBJ2-3 | TRBV28 | CASSRGGGRARDTQYF | TGTGCCAGCAGTCGGGGGGGCGGGAGGGCAAGAGATACGCAGTATTTT
. | 18 | TRBD2 | TRBJ2-3 | TRBV7-8 | CASSLGLQRGGGMDTQYF | TGTGCCAGCAGCTTAGGCCTCCAGCGGGGGGGCGGTATGGATACGCAGTATTTT
. | 12 | . | TRBJ1-5 | TRBV9 | CASSAGHKPQHF | TGTGCCAGCAGCGCCGGACACAAGCCCCAGCATTTT
. | 16 | . | TRBJ2-5 | TRBV11-2 | CASSPRLATTLGGQYF | TGTGCCAGCAGCCCAAGGCTAGCGACCACGCTTGGGGGCCAGTACTTC